A single sample is the source of the 8 T cell receptor beta chains below, sequenced in a study of metastatic and nonmetastatic thyroid tumors. TCRdb used MiXCR to call clones anew from the PCR reads. The table shows some 69,000 clones, with 13% to 15% occurring only once. Thyroid surgery had not been preceded by any treatment in any patient. The specimen was blood. Receptor source: a male donor with papillary thyroid cancer or a benign thyroid nodule (not recorded which). Some clones in this sample may be carry-over from other donors' samples.

This clone occurred many times. The same CDR3 is also encoded by other DNA sequences in this sample. V gene TRBV5-1 combines with J gene TRBJ2-2; D ambiguous. The V gene's germline CDR1 is SGHRS and CDR2 YFSETQ. The ends were cut back, 0 bases at V and 7 bases at J, with 10 bases in the middle. This CDR3 contains 14 residues. Here the CDR3 DNA reads TGCGCCAGCAGCTTGGCTCCAGCGAACGGGGAGCTGTTTTTT. Translating gives CASSLAPANGELFF.

This clone was seen repeatedly, ten times or more. The chain recombines TRBV2 with TRBJ1-5, with 7 nucleotides matching TRBD1. The CDR3 runs to 13 residues. Trimming cost V 8 bases and J 4 bases; bases outside gene matches: 5. Germline V gives CDR1 SNHLY, CDR2 FYNNEI. The CDR3, as DNA: TGTGCCAGCCGGCCGGGACAGAATCAGCCCCAGCATTTT. This sequence encodes CASRPGQNQPQHF.

This clone has a count of ten or more. The rearrangement uses TRBV6-5 and TRBJ2-3; the D gene is possibly TRBD1 (6 bases). Germline lookup yields CDR1 MNHEY and CDR2 SVGAGI. The V end lost 0 bases, the J end lost 3 bases, and 13 bases lay between the germline ends. The CDR3 has 16 residues. The CDR3 bases are TGTGCCAGCAGTTACTCGAACAGGGAAGCGACAGATACGCAGTATTTT. Protein sequence: CASSYSNREATDTQYF.

This clone was seen repeatedly, ten times or more. The chain is built from TRBV5-1 and TRBJ2-3; D ambiguous. Germline assignment: CDR1 SGHRS and CDR2 YFSETQ. CDR3 length equals 14 residues. Trimming stripped 0 bases from V and 2 bases from J, with 7 bases between. The CDR3 DNA reads as TGCGCCAGCAGCTTGGAAGGGCCCACAGATACGCAGTATTTT. This codes for CASSLEGPTDTQYF. The complete variable domain, with remaining parts taken from reference TRBV5-1 and TRBJ2-3, reads KAGVTQTPRYLIKTRGQQVTLSCSPISGHRSVSWYQQTPGQGLQFLFEYFSETQRNKGNFPGRFSGRQFSNSRSEMNVSTLELGDSALYLCASSLEGPTDTQYFGPGTRLTVL.

This clone was detected many times. This sequence joins TRBV12-3 or TRBV12-4 and TRBJ1-2; D gene ambiguous. The CDR3 covers 13 residues. Trimming removed 6 bases at V and 6 bases at J, with 14 bases between. The DNA for the CDR3 is TGTGCCAGCAGCCCCAGACCGGGTGATGGCTACACCTTC. Protein sequence: CASSPRPGDGYTF.

This clone was seen a few times. V gene TRBV6-5 combines with J gene TRBJ2-3; D unresolved. Germline CDR1 and CDR2: MNHEY and SVGAGI. The CDR3 extends over 13 amino acids. The V end lost 0 bases, the J end lost 4 bases, and 5 bases lay between the germline ends. CDR3 loop: CASSYSQSDTQYF. The CDR3 region has the DNA TGTGCCAGCAGTTACTCACAGTCAGATACGCAGTATTTT.

For this clone: A junction end diverges from the germline sequence, so it may reflect a read error. The chain is built from TRBV10-2 and TRBJ2-1; no definite D call. CDR3 length: 15 amino acids. Germline CDR1 and CDR2: WSHSY and SAAADI. The CDR3 loop is CASIEAVGPYNEQFF. Written as DNA, the CDR3 is TGCGCCAGCATTGAGGCAGTGGGCCCCTACAATGAGCAGTTCTTC.

The chain employs TRBV9 and TRBJ1-1; D remains unclear. The CDR3 totals 13 residues. V was trimmed by 2 bases and J by 5 bases, leaving 10 bases between them. From germline, CDR1 is SGDLS and CDR2 YYNGEE. The CDR3 reads CASSVVLATEAFF. As DNA, the CDR3 is TGTGCCAGCAGCGTGGTGTTGGCTACTGAAGCTTTCTTT.